This entry lists 31 T cell receptor beta chains sequenced from one sample in a study of T cell responses to AZD1222 COVID-19 vaccine. Clones were read by immunoSEQ multiplex PCR, and TCRdb kept only the in-frame ones, dropping some. The table shows about 160,000 clones, with approximately 87% occurring only once. This specimen was peripheral blood, taken 28 days after the second AZD1222 dose. The receptors were sampled from an adult who received the AZD1222 COVID-19 vaccine.

This clone was detected only a few times. The rearrangement uses TRBV19 and TRBJ2-7; 10 bases fit TRBD1. The CDR3 is made up of 15 amino acids. Losses at the gene ends were 5 bases for V and 5 bases for J; bases not matched to a gene: 9. CDR1 and CDR2 from the germline V gene are LNHDA and SQIVND (reference sequence). The CDR3: CASSRSGTGVNEQYF. For the CDR3, the DNA is TGTGCCAGTAGTCGATCCGGGACAGGGGTTAACGAGCAGTACTTC. Complete variable domain (other parts from reference TRBV19 and TRBJ2-7): DGGITQSPKYLFRKEGQNVTLSCEQNLNHDAMYWYRQDPGQGLRLIYYSQIVNDFQKGDIAEGYSVSREKKESFPLTVTSAQKNPTAFYLCASSRSGTGVNEQYFGPGTRLTVT.

V gene TRBV19 combines with J gene TRBJ1-1, with TRBD1 identical over 7 bases. V gave up 4 bases and J gave up 5 bases; unmatched junction bases: 10. CDR1 is LNHDA, CDR2 SQIVND, per germline (reference sequence). The CDR3 contains 15 residues. The DNA for the CDR3 is TGTGCCAGTAGTACCCCGACAGGGCTGAGGACTGAAGCTTTCTTT. It specifies CASSTPTGLRTEAFF.

The CDR3 here is CASSWGNTGELFF. The CDR3 nucleotides read TGTGCCAGCAGCTGGGGGAACACCGGGGAGCTGTTTTTT. The rearrangement joins TRBV9 to TRBJ2-2; unclear D gene. This CDR3 region has 13 residues. V was shortened by 4 bases and J by 1 base, with 5 bases between the two germline ends. CDR1 SGDLS and CDR2 YYNGEE come from the germline V gene.

The chain combines TRBV5-1 with TRBJ1-2, with TRBD1 as a possible D gene (5 bases). CDR1 is SGHRS and CDR2 is YFSETQ in the germline V gene. Trimming stripped 0 bases from V and 7 bases from J, with 10 bases between. The CDR3 spans 13 residues. This CDR3 is CASSLVQGGGYTF. The CDR3, as DNA: TGCGCCAGCAGCTTGGTTCAGGGAGGTGGCTACACCTTC.

This clone is a singleton in its sample. This rearrangement joins TRBV18 to TRBJ1-4; a possible D gene is TRBD1 (5 bases). V was clipped by 5 bases and J by 3 bases, with 13 bases between them. This CDR3 is built from 15 residues. Germline assignment: CDR1 KGHSH and CDR2 LQKENI. CDR3 nucleotide sequence: TGTGCCAGCTCAACTCTAGGGGCGTCTAATGAAAAACTGTTTTTT. It encodes CASSTLGASNEKLFF.

This chain connects TRBV29-1 to TRBJ2-7, with 9 positions matching TRBD2. Trimming removed 1 base from V and 4 bases from J; junction bases left unmatched: 17. CDR1 and CDR2 from the germline V gene are SQVTM and ANQGSEA. CDR3 length: 18 amino acids. The CDR3 coding sequence is TGCAGCGTTGAAGGTCTTTCCAGCGGGGGGCCTACCGGGTACGAGCAGTACTTC. Its translation: CSVEGLSSGGPTGYEQYF.

This rearrangement joins TRBV9 to TRBJ1-1; 12 nucleotides align to TRBD1. V dropped 5 bases and J dropped 0; count of bases not matched to a gene: 5. Germline V gives CDR1 SGDLS, CDR2 YYNGEE. The CDR3 is 16 amino acids. This CDR3 reads CASRDGTGGMNTEAFF. The CDR3 DNA follows: TGTGCCAGCAGAGACGGGACAGGGGGCATGAACACTGAAGCTTTCTTT.

This chain links TRBV18 with TRBJ1-1, with D uncertain. Germline CDR1 KGHSH, CDR2 LQKENI. The CDR3 sequence is 14 residues long. The germline V and J ends were trimmed by 6 bases and 4 bases, with 15 bases remaining between them. The CDR3 sequence is CASSRTEGSTEAFF. The CDR3 DNA follows: TGTGCCAGCTCTCGAACAGAAGGGAGCACTGAAGCTTTCTTT. The variable domain in full, with the rest retrieved from reference TRBV18 and TRBJ1-1, is NAGVMQNPRHLVRRRGQEARLRCSPMKGHSHVYWYRQLPEEGLKFMVYLQKENIIDESGMPKERFSAEFPKEGPSILRIQQVVRGDSAAYFCASSRTEGSTEAFFGQGTRLTVV.

J is TRBJ2-6 and V is TRBV27, with D perhaps TRBD1 or TRBD2 (5 bases each). Germline assignment: CDR1 MNHEY and CDR2 SMNVEV (reference sequence). V dropped 4 bases and J dropped 0 bases, with 7 bases sitting between them. This CDR3 comprises 15 residues. CDR3 DNA: TGTGCCAGCAGTTGGGGGATCTCTGGGGCCAACGTCCTGACTTTC. Residues: CASSWGISGANVLTF.

This clone showed up just once. This sequence joins TRBV5-1 and TRBJ2-5, with D perhaps matching TRBD1 (5 bases). The CDR3 has 12 amino acids. The V end lost 1 base, the J end lost 4 bases, and 5 bases lay between the germline ends. CDR1 is SGHRS and CDR2 is YFSETQ in the germline V gene. DNA of the CDR3: TGCGCCAGCAGCTTGCAGGGAGAGACCCAGTACTTC. This sequence encodes CASSLQGETQYF. Variable domain in full (rest from reference TRBV5-1 and TRBJ2-5): KAGVTQTPRYLIKTRGQQVTLSCSPISGHRSVSWYQQTPGQGLQFLFEYFSETQRNKGNFPGRFSGRQFSNSRSEMNVSTLELGDSALYLCASSLQGETQYFGPGTRLLVL.

This clone has a handful of counts. The sample has other DNA sequences that encode this CDR3 too. V usage is TRBV28 and J usage is TRBJ1-5; D is undetermined. The CDR3 extends over 14 amino acids. The germline gives CDR1 MDHEN, CDR2 SYDVKM. V was pared by 3 bases and J by 2 bases, with 8 bases between. CDR3 sequence reads: CASSLERGNQPQHF. The CDR3 nucleotides read TGTGCCAGCAGTTTGGAAAGGGGCAATCAGCCCCAGCATTTT.

The chain combines TRBV3-1 (or the pseudogene TRBV3-2) with TRBJ2-1; no clear D gene. Germline V CDR1 and CDR2: LGHDT, YNNKEL (reference sequence). The ends were cut back, 0 bases at V and 8 bases at J, with 11 bases in the middle. There are 14 residues in the CDR3. The CDR3 coding sequence is TGTGCCAGCAGCCAAGATTTAGGGTTTGATGAGCAGTTCTTC. Protein: CASSQDLGFDEQFF.

V is TRBV5-1 and J is TRBJ1-2; 10 nucleotides match TRBD1. V dropped 3 bases and J dropped 6; count of bases not matched to a gene: 2. CDR3 size: 13 residues. Germline loops: CDR1 SGHRS, CDR2 YFSETQ. The DNA of the CDR3 is TGCGCCAGCAGCTCGGACAGGGGGGATGGCTACACCTTC. It specifies CASSSDRGDGYTF.

The V gene is TRBV18, the J gene TRBJ2-7, with D hard to call. V gave up 3 bases and J gave up 5 bases, with 17 bases separating them. Germline lookup yields CDR1 KGHSH and CDR2 LQKENI. This CDR3 comprises 15 residues. This CDR3 is CASSPLKNTNHEQYF. For the CDR3, the DNA is TGTGCCAGCTCACCTCTGAAAAACACAAACCACGAGCAGTACTTC.

The J gene is TRBJ1-1, the V gene TRBV29-1; TRBD1 might be the D (5 bases). V was pared by 6 bases and J by 1 base, with 6 bases between. There are 11 residues in the CDR3. In germline, CDR1 is SQVTM, CDR2 ANQGSEA. CDR3 nucleotides: TGCAGCGTGGACACGAACACTGAAGCTTTCTTT. This sequence encodes CSVDTNTEAFF.

J is TRBJ1-2 and V is TRBV7-2; weak D call: TRBD1 (6 bases). The CDR3 is 15 amino acids. Germline V lookup: CDR1 SGHTA, CDR2 FQGNSA. Trimming left V 2 bases short and J 2 bases short, with 12 bases between. The CDR3 DNA reads TGTGCCAGCAGCTTATGGCGACAGGCAAACTATGGCTACACCTTC. Protein sequence: CASSLWRQANYGYTF.

The chain has TRBV18 and TRBJ1-2; 7 positions match TRBD1. CDR3 length: 14 residues. Trimming removed 5 bases from V and 5 bases from J; junction bases left unmatched: 8. The V gene's germline CDR1 is KGHSH and CDR2 LQKENI. The CDR3 DNA reads as TGTGCCAGCTCATCTGACAGGGCGGGATATGGCTACACCTTC. Protein: CASSSDRAGYGYTF.

The rearrangement uses TRBV12-5 and TRBJ1-1; maybe TRBD1 (6 bases). The V gene's germline CDR1 is LGHNT and CDR2 FRNRAP. CDR3 size: 12 residues. Trimming took 7 bases from V and 11 from J, leaving 17 bases between them. In DNA form, the CDR3 reads TGTGCTAGTGCCCCCGGGGGGCGTTTGGCTTTCTTT. Protein: CASAPGGRLAFF.

This clone was detected only once. The chain combines TRBV12-5 with TRBJ1-4; 7 positions match TRBD1. CDR1 LGHNT and CDR2 FRNRAP come from the germline V gene. The CDR3 totals 14 residues. With 5 bases clipped from V and 4 bases from J, the junction kept 4 bases outside the gene matches. The CDR3 DNA reads TGTGCTAGTGGTCCCAGGGGGTTTAATGAAAAACTGTTTTTT. Its translation is CASGPRGFNEKLFF.

The chain is built from TRBV30 and TRBJ1-2; TRBD1 is a possible D gene (5 bases). The CDR3 is made up of 16 amino acids. Trimming left V 3 bases short and J 9 bases short, with 26 bases between. Germline V gives CDR1 GTSNPN, CDR2 SVGIG (reference sequence). In nucleotides, the CDR3 is TGTGCCTGGAGCTACGGCCGGGGGGTTGGTGGTCTCAGCTACACCTTC. Protein product: CAWSYGRGVGGLSYTF.

V is TRBV29-1 and J is TRBJ1-1; a weak D match, TRBD1 (6 bases). CDR1 and CDR2 (germline): SQVTM, ANQGSEA. Trimming pared 3 bases from V and 5 bases from J, leaving 13 bases between. This CDR3 spans 13 amino acids. The CDR3 sequence: CSVDRGRRTEAFF. DNA for the CDR3: TGCAGCGTTGACCGGGGGCGCAGGACTGAAGCTTTCTTT.

The chain links TRBV29-1 to TRBJ2-1, with D possibly being TRBD2 (5 bases). The CDR3 is 15 amino acids. V was pared by 5 bases and J by 7 bases, with 21 bases between. Germline CDR1 and CDR2: SQVTM and ANQGSEA. CDR3 region: CSVRLNLRVDNEQFF. CDR3 nucleotides: TGCAGCGTTCGACTAAACCTACGGGTAGATAATGAGCAGTTCTTC.

The chain carries TRBV11-2 and TRBJ2-7; D is tentatively TRBD1 or TRBD2 (5 bases each). V lost 5 bases and J 6 bases, leaving 17 bases between the germline ends. Germline CDR1 and CDR2: SGHAT and FQNNGV. This CDR3 spans 14 amino acids. CDR3 sequence reads: CASSLVLPGGEQYF. The CDR3 nucleotides are TGTGCCAGCAGCCTCGTTCTCCCTGGGGGCGAGCAGTACTTC.

This chain joins TRBV6-6 and TRBJ1-1; no reliable D call. CDR1 and CDR2 from the germline V gene are MNHNY and SVGAGI (reference sequence). CDR3 length equals 13 residues. Trimming took 8 bases from V and 0 from J, leaving 10 bases between them. For the CDR3, the DNA is TGTGCCAGCTCTTTTGAGATGAACACTGAAGCTTTCTTT. Translated, it gives CASSFEMNTEAFF.

The CDR3 loop reads CASTYGGSMNTEAFF. The CDR3 nucleotides are TGTGCCAGTACGTATGGGGGTAGCATGAACACTGAAGCTTTCTTT. The rearrangement uses TRBV19 and TRBJ1-1; maybe TRBD1 (5 bases). The germline V and J ends were trimmed by 7 bases and 0 bases, with 15 bases remaining between them. This CDR3 contains 15 residues. CDR1 LNHDA and CDR2 SQIVND come from the germline V gene (reference sequence). The complete variable domain, with remaining parts taken from reference TRBV19 and TRBJ1-1, reads DGGITQSPKYLFRKEGQNVTLSCEQNLNHDAMYWYRQDPGQGLRLIYYSQIVNDFQKGDIAEGYSVSREKKESFPLTVTSAQKNPTAFYLCASTYGGSMNTEAFFGQGTRLTVV.

The chain joins TRBV14 to TRBJ2-7; no definite D call. Germline values: CDR1 SGHDN, CDR2 FVKESK. This CDR3 comprises 12 residues. The V end lost 5 bases, the J end lost 0 bases, and 5 bases lay between the germline ends. CDR3 sequence: CASSANSYEQYF. The CDR3 DNA sequence: TGTGCCAGCAGCGCCAACTCCTACGAGCAGTACTTC.

The chain links TRBV6-5 to TRBJ2-6; D gene ambiguous. CDR1 is MNHEY, CDR2 SVGAGI, per germline. This CDR3 spans 15 amino acids. V lost 6 bases to trimming and J lost 0 bases, with 9 bases between them. The CDR3: CASSPLGSGANVLTF. CDR3 bases: TGTGCCAGCAGCCCCTTGGGCTCTGGGGCCAACGTCCTGACTTTC.

The chain combines TRBV19 with TRBJ2-2, with 7 bases identical to TRBD1. Germline assignment: CDR1 LNHDA and CDR2 SQIVND (reference sequence). Trimming at V came to 6 bases and at J to 0 bases, leaving 7 bases not matched to a gene. There are 16 residues in the CDR3. CDR3: CASRPLGGPNTGELFF. DNA for the CDR3: TGTGCCAGTAGACCGCTAGGGGGCCCGAACACCGGGGAGCTGTTTTTT.

The chain links TRBV29-1 to TRBJ1-5, with a tentative D call TRBD1 (6 bases). Germline V gene lookup returns CDR1 SQVTM and CDR2 ANQGSEA. This CDR3 contains 13 residues. Trimming shortened V by 7 bases and J by 6 bases, and 16 bases separated the two germline ends. The CDR3 DNA is TGCAGCGCCACACAGGGACGGCGTCAGCCCCAGCATTTT. Translation gives CSATQGRRQPQHF. Full variable domain (outside the CDR3, taken from reference TRBV29-1 and TRBJ1-5): SAVISQKPSRDICQRGTSLTIQCQVDSQVTMMFWYRQQPGQSLTLIATANQGSEATYESGFVIDKFPISRPNLTFSTLTVSNMSPEDSSIYLCSATQGRRQPQHFGDGTRLSIL.

The V and J genes are TRBV4-1 and TRBJ1-2, with a tentative D call TRBD1 (6 bases). Germline-derived CDR1 and CDR2 are MGHRA and YSYEKL. The V gene lost 4 bases and the J gene lost 4 bases, with 10 bases spanning the gap. This CDR3 has 13 residues. CDR3 DNA sequence: TGCGCCAGCAGCCCACAGGGAGGCTATGGCTACACCTTC. Protein: CASSPQGGYGYTF.

The chain recombines TRBV11-2 with TRBJ2-7; no clear D. The CDR3 is 13 amino acids. Deletions cut 5 bases from V and 5 bases from J, with 13 bases between. CDR1 is SGHAT, CDR2 FQNNGV, per germline. Written as DNA, the CDR3 is TGTGCCAGCAGCAAAACAGTCCGGAACGAGCAGTACTTC. As protein: CASSKTVRNEQYF. Combining the CDR3 with reference TRBV11-2 and TRBJ2-7 gives the whole variable domain EAGVAQSPRYKIIEKRQSVAFWCNPISGHATLYWYQQILGQGPKLLIQFQNNGVVDDSQLPKDRFSAERLKGVDSTLKIQPAKLEDSAVYLCASSKTVRNEQYFGPGTRLTVT.